Shown below are 27 T cell receptor beta chains from a single sample sequenced in a study of control samples from healthy donors and cancer patients. The repertoire was sequenced with immunoSEQ multiplex PCR; TCRdb's copy has only in-frame clones and lacks some. The sample yields just over 80,000 clones, roughly 94% seen once. Sequencing used blood. The receptors were sampled from a woman aged 18-30 years in good health.

Concerning this clone: One end of the junction does not line up with germline, which may come from a read error. The CDR3 is CASSDSETGELFF. The CDR3 region has the DNA TGTGCCAGCAGTGACTCAGAGACGGGGGAGCTGTTTTTT. The gene calls are TRBV6-5 and TRBJ2-2; no reliable D call. Germline V gene data show CDR1 as MNHEY and CDR2 as SVGAGI. This CDR3 has 13 residues.

V is TRBV27 and J is TRBJ1-4; D uncertain. The CDR3 consists of 14 residues. Per germline, CDR1 MNHEY and CDR2 SMNVEV (reference sequence). V was pared by 4 bases and J by 7 bases, with 13 bases between. The CDR3 bases are TGTGCCAGCAGTTCTCGGGTTATGGGTGAAAAACTGTTTTTT. This gives the protein CASSSRVMGEKLFF.

The chain is built from TRBV12-3 or TRBV12-4 and TRBJ1-1; no definite D call. CDR3 length: 11 amino acids. Between the trimmed V and J ends, which lost 3 bases and 4 bases, there was a span of 3 bases. The CDR3 DNA reads as TGTGCCAGCAGTTTGAGCACTGAAGCTTTCTTT. Amino acids: CASSLSTEAFF.

The V and J genes are TRBV7-9 and TRBJ1-1, with 7 bases matching TRBD1. The V gene end was trimmed by 5 bases and the J gene end by 10 bases; junction bases not matched to a gene: 4. The V gene's germline CDR1 is SEHNR and CDR2 FQNEAQ (reference sequence). The CDR3 has 11 residues. CDR3 sequence reads: CASSVQGRAFF. DNA of the CDR3: TGTGCCAGCAGCGTACAGGGGAGAGCTTTCTTT.

The rearrangement uses TRBV29-1 and TRBJ2-7; maybe TRBD1 (5 bases). The V and J ends lost 5 bases and 0 bases respectively, with 11 bases between them. From germline, CDR1 is SQVTM and CDR2 ANQGSEA. CDR3 size: 13 residues. CDR3 nucleotides: TGCAGCGTTAGGGGCAGGTACTCCTACGAGCAGTACTTC. This codes for CSVRGRYSYEQYF.

The chain has TRBV11-3 and TRBJ2-7; 8 bases are shared with TRBD2. This CDR3 is built from 16 residues. CDR1 and CDR2 (germline): SGHNT, YENEEA. The V gene end was trimmed by 3 bases and the J gene end by 5 bases; junction bases not matched to a gene: 12. CDR3 amino acids: CASSFPFLIAGNEQYF. Written as DNA, the CDR3 is TGTGCCAGCAGCTTCCCATTCTTAATAGCGGGGAACGAGCAGTACTTC.

This chain connects TRBV5-5 to TRBJ2-4, with 11 nucleotides matching TRBD2. This CDR3 has 14 residues. Per the germline V gene, CDR1 is SGHKS and CDR2 is YYEKEE (reference sequence). The V and J ends lost 3 bases and 9 bases, in that order; junction bases with no gene match: 5. The CDR3 region is CASSYTGTSGIQYF. As DNA, the CDR3 is TGTGCCAGCAGCTATACCGGGACTAGCGGCATTCAGTACTTC.

The genes are TRBV9 and TRBJ1-6, with 7 bases matching TRBD1. The germline V gene has CDR1 SGDLS and CDR2 YYNGEE. The CDR3 is 16 amino acids. J lost 4 bases, V lost 4 bases, and 8 bases had no gene match. The DNA of the CDR3 is TGTGCCAGCAGCCCTCCAGGGGGGGCTTATAATTCACCCCTCCACTTT. It encodes CASSPPGGAYNSPLHF.

This clone was seen a single time. The chain links TRBV27 to TRBJ1-4; D is perhaps TRBD1 (6 bases). Germline V gene data show CDR1 as MNHEY and CDR2 as SMNVEV (reference sequence). The V end was cut by 5 bases, the J end by 8 bases, with 15 bases between. The CDR3 runs 14 residues. DNA for the CDR3: TGTGCCAGCAGTCCAGGGGCGGTAAGGGAAAAACTGTTTTTT. This codes for CASSPGAVREKLFF.

CDR3 nucleotides: TGTGCCCCCCCCCACGCGGGACAGGGGATCGCTAACTATGGCTACACCTTC. It translates to CAPPHAGQGIANYGYTF. The chain links TRBV10-3 to TRBJ1-2; 10 bases fit TRBD1. Germline assignment: CDR1 ENHRY and CDR2 SYGVKD. CDR3 length equals 17 residues. After removal of 11 bases from V and 0 bases from J, the junction contained 15 bases not matched to a gene.

The chain is built from TRBV9 and TRBJ2-1; maybe TRBD2 (5 bases). The ends were cut back, 4 bases at V and 5 bases at J, with 16 bases in the middle. Germline CDR1 reads SGDLS; CDR2 reads YYNGEE. This CDR3 comprises 15 residues. CDR3 sequence (DNA): TGTGCCAGCAGCCCCTGGACTCTCCCCGACAATGAGCAGTTCTTC. It yields the protein CASSPWTLPDNEQFF.

The chain links TRBV18 to TRBJ2-2; TRBD2 matches at 10 bases. V gave up 3 bases and J gave up 13 bases; unmatched junction bases: 8. CDR1 and CDR2 (germline): KGHSH, LQKENI. The CDR3 covers 14 residues. CDR3 loop: CASSPERGGPWLFF. The DNA of the CDR3 is TGTGCCAGCTCACCTGAGCGGGGGGGCCCGTGGCTGTTTTTT. The variable domain in full, with the rest retrieved from reference TRBV18 and TRBJ2-2, is NAGVMQNPRHLVRRRGQEARLRCSPMKGHSHVYWYRQLPEEGLKFMVYLQKENIIDESGMPKERFSAEFPKEGPSILRIQQVVRGDSAAYFCASSPERGGPWLFFGEGSRLTVL.

This clone came up a few times. This chain links TRBV6-2 or TRBV6-3 with TRBJ1-1; no firm D call. There are 11 residues in the CDR3. CDR1 and CDR2 from the germline V gene are MNHEY and SVGEGT. V lost 3 bases, J lost 6 bases, and 5 bases lay in between. CDR3 nucleotides: TGTGCCAGCAGTTATTGGTCTGAAGCTTTCTTT. It is translated as CASSYWSEAFF.

The chain employs TRBV27 and TRBJ2-1, with 9 bases lining up with TRBD2. The CDR3 consists of 20 residues. Germline trimming cut 5 bases from V and 1 base from J; bases unmatched to any gene: 18. Looked up from germline, CDR1 is MNHEY and CDR2 is SMNVEV (reference sequence). The CDR3 sequence is CASSRRGLAYQHTSYNEQFF. In nucleotides, the CDR3 is TGTGCCAGCAGTCGGAGGGGACTAGCATATCAGCACACATCCTACAATGAGCAGTTCTTC.

This chain joins TRBV28 and TRBJ1-2, with TRBD1 identical over 9 bases. V was clipped by 6 bases and J by 13 bases; unmatched bases: 6. The CDR3 has 11 amino acids. Germline V CDR1 and CDR2: MDHEN, SYDVKM. The CDR3 coding sequence is TGTGCCAGCAGGCGGGACAGGGAATCCACCTTC. As protein: CASRRDRESTF.

V is TRBV5-4 and J is TRBJ1-2; weak D call: TRBD1 (5 bases). CDR1 and CDR2 (germline): SGHNT, YYREEE (reference sequence). The CDR3 has 12 residues. Trimming took off 1 base at V and 6 bases at J, with 7 bases between the two ends. CDR3 nucleotide sequence: TGTGCCAGCAGCTTGCAGGGAGATGGCTACACCTTC. This sequence encodes CASSLQGDGYTF.

The gene calls are TRBV10-1 and TRBJ1-1; D is possibly TRBD1 (5 bases). There are 15 residues in the CDR3. V shed 3 bases and J shed 0 bases, with 11 bases lying between them. In germline, CDR1 is WNHNN, CDR2 SYGVQD (reference sequence). CDR3 in DNA: TGCGCCAGCAGTGAATGGAGGGGATTGAACACTGAAGCTTTCTTT. Translating it yields CASSEWRGLNTEAFF.

The J gene is TRBJ1-1, the V gene TRBV7-3; D might be TRBD1 (5 bases). CDR3 size: 15 residues. The ends were cut back, 1 base at V and 3 bases at J, with 12 bases in the middle. Germline V lookup: CDR1 SGHTA, CDR2 FQGTGA. The CDR3 spells CASSLKGRLDTEAFF. CDR3 DNA: TGTGCCAGCAGCTTAAAGGGACGCCTGGACACTGAAGCTTTCTTT.

V usage is TRBV19 and J usage is TRBJ2-7, with 8 positions matching TRBD1. Trimming cost V 6 bases and J 5 bases; bases outside gene matches: 18. CDR1 and CDR2 from the germline V gene are LNHDA and SQIVND (reference sequence). This CDR3 is 17 amino acids long. CDR3: CASSLDRGPTFIDEQYF. As DNA, the CDR3 is TGTGCCAGTAGCCTCGACAGGGGACCGACCTTTATCGACGAGCAGTACTTC.

The genes are TRBV4-3 and TRBJ2-7; the match to TRBD1 covers 10 bases. The CDR3 runs 15 residues. The J segment lost 4 bases and the V segment lost 4 bases, leaving 7 bases of the junction unmatched. Germline V gene lookup returns CDR1 LGHNA and CDR2 YSLEER. In DNA form, the CDR3 reads TGCGCCAGCAGCCTCGGGACAGGGGATTTATACGAGCAGTACTTC. As protein: CASSLGTGDLYEQYF.

The chain links TRBV19 to TRBJ2-3, with 8 bases matching TRBD1. The CDR3 extends over 14 amino acids. The germline gives CDR1 LNHDA, CDR2 SQIVND (reference sequence). Trimming cost V 6 bases and J 0 bases; bases outside gene matches: 2. The CDR3 DNA sequence: TGTGCCAGTAGAGGGACAGGAAGCACAGATACGCAGTATTTT. This translates into CASRGTGSTDTQYF.

The chain employs TRBV12-2 and TRBJ1-2. TRBV12-2 is an annotated pseudogene. The CDR3 sequence is 16 residues long. The CDR3 protein is CASRSLGFEGPYGYTF. The CDR3 DNA reads TGTGCAAGTCGCTCACTTGGTTTCGAGGGGCCTTATGGCTACACCTTC.

The chain carries TRBV15 and TRBJ2-1, with 8 bases matching TRBD2. Trimming took 1 base from V and 8 from J; bases not matched to a gene: 13. The CDR3 consists of 17 residues. Germline assignment: CDR1 LNHNV and CDR2 YYDKDF (reference sequence). CDR3 protein: CATSRGGVSGSSHEQFF. CDR3 bases: TGTGCCACCAGCAGAGGGGGTGTAAGCGGGAGTTCCCATGAGCAGTTCTTC.

The chain carries TRBV18 and TRBJ2-7, with D uncertain. Per the germline V gene, CDR1 is KGHSH and CDR2 is LQKENI. The CDR3 is 13 amino acids. V lost 6 bases and J 0 bases, leaving 9 bases between the germline ends. CDR3: CASSPSISYEQYF. The CDR3 nucleotides are TGTGCCAGCTCCCCCTCGATCTCCTACGAGCAGTACTTC.

The CDR3 nucleotides are TGTGCCAGTAGTATAGATATCCAGCGAGAGACCCAGTACTTC. Translation: CASSIDIQRETQYF. The chain couples TRBV19 to TRBJ2-5; D uncertain. Per germline, CDR1 LNHDA and CDR2 SQIVND (reference sequence). This CDR3 region has 14 residues. Trimming removed 0 bases from V and 4 bases from J, with 9 bases in between.

The chain joins TRBV7-8 to TRBJ2-3; 9 bases match TRBD2. This CDR3 comprises 15 residues. The trim removed 1 base at V and 2 bases at J, leaving 1 base unmatched. Germline CDR1 SGHVS, CDR2 FQNEAQ. This chain's CDR3 is CASSLEGLATDTQYF. CDR3 nucleotides: TGTGCCAGCAGCTTAGAGGGACTAGCCACAGATACGCAGTATTTT.

The V gene is TRBV19, the J gene TRBJ1-3; TRBD1 matches 7 bases. Germline V gene sequence: CDR1 LNHDA, CDR2 SQIVND (reference sequence). The CDR3 runs 13 residues. V was pared by 6 bases and J by 8 bases, with 7 bases of the junction left unmatched. The CDR3 protein is CASRRGGTDTIYF. CDR3 in DNA: TGTGCCAGTAGACGAGGGGGCACGGACACCATATATTTT.